A selection of T cell receptor beta chains follows, all from one sample in a study of shared clonotypes between healthy human individuals. Sequencing used immunoSEQ multiplex PCR; TCRdb keeps in-frame clones, though not all of them. Counted here are around 1.9 million clones, approximately 94% occurring once; the ten biggest clones make up under 2%. Sequencing used naive CD8+ T cells from PBMCs. The source of these receptors is a man aged 18 to 29 in good health. Some clones in this sample may be carry-over from other donors' samples. CDR3s include the opening cysteine and the closing phenylalanine or tryptophan. D genes are given only for firm matches. Rows give clone size only sometimes, using once, few, many, or a class for an expanded clone.

>11|TRBJ1-3|-|TRBV5-1|-
CASSSGNTIYF
TGCGCCAGCAGCTCTGGAAACACCATATATTTT
>14|TRBJ2-1|-|TRBV6-4|TRBD2
CASSPSGRANEQFF
TGTGCCAGCAGCCCTAGCGGGAGGGCCAATGAGCAGTTCTTC
>13|TRBJ2-7|-|TRBV27|-
CASSLRGGYEQYF
TGTGCCAGCAGTTTAAGGGGCGGCTACGAGCAGTACTTC
>14|TRBJ1-1|-|TRBV5-1|TRBD1
CASSFRTGDTEAFF
TGCGCCAGCAGCTTTAGAACAGGGGACACTGAAGCTTTCTTT
>15|TRBJ2-3|-|TRBV19|-
CASSRERSQLDTQYF
TGTGCCAGTAGTAGGGAAAGATCTCAACTGGATACGCAGTATTTT
>14|TRBJ2-1|once|TRBV19|-
CASSIRTDYNEQFF
TGTGCCAGTAGTATAAGGACCGATTACAATGAGCAGTTCTTC
>16|TRBJ2-1|-|TRBV6-1|-
CASSEWRVGLNNEQFF
TGTGCCAGCAGTGAATGGCGGGTGGGATTGAACAATGAGCAGTTCTTC
>16|TRBJ2-7|-|TRBV7-9|-
CASSLQSRGFSYEQYF
TGTGCCAGCAGCCTCCAATCCAGGGGTTTTAGCTACGAGCAGTACTTC
>13|TRBJ2-5|-|TRBV10-1|-
CASSGTAQETQYF
TGCGCCAGCAGTGGGACAGCTCAAGAGACCCAGTACTTC
>15|TRBJ2-1|-|TRBV7-9|TRBD2
CASSPLTSGSNEQFF
TGTGCCAGCAGCCCACTTACTAGCGGGAGCAATGAGCAGTTCTTC
>13|TRBJ2-5|-|TRBV2|TRBD1
CASRDRGRETQYF
TGTGCCAGCAGGGACAGGGGCAGGGAGACCCAGTACTTC
>14|TRBJ1-5|-|TRBV13|-
CASSLGPSNQPQHF
TGTGCCAGCAGCTTGGGACCCAGCAATCAGCCCCAGCATTTT
>14|TRBJ1-1|-|TRBV2|TRBD1
CASSRDRGPAEAFF
TGTGCCAGCAGTAGGGACAGGGGCCCGGCTGAAGCTTTCTTT
>15|TRBJ2-1|-|TRBV6-1|-
CASSEARAGYNEQFF
TGTGCCAGCAGTGAAGCTAGGGCAGGCTACAATGAGCAGTTCTTC
>12|TRBJ2-7|once|TRBV2|-
CASSEAKYEQYF
TGTGCCAGCAGTGAAGCCAAGTACGAGCAGTACTTC
>15|TRBJ2-1|-|TRBV6-1|-
CASSALVGLAGEQFF
TGTGCCAGCAGTGCCCTGGTTGGCCTAGCAGGAGAGCAGTTCTTC
>13|TRBJ1-1|-|TRBV11-2|-
CASSLESATEAFF
TGTGCCAGCAGCTTGGAAAGTGCGACTGAAGCTTTCTTT
>11|TRBJ1-1|once|TRBV30|-
CAWTRGTEAFF
TGTGCCTGGACTAGGGGGACTGAAGCTTTCTTT
>17|TRBJ2-1|-|TRBV18|TRBD2
CASSPPGLAGVYNEQFF
TGTGCCAGCTCACCACCGGGACTAGCGGGAGTTTATAATGAGCAGTTCTTC
>18|TRBJ1-2|-|TRBV27|-
CASSFRSPAGDSNYGYTF
TGTGCCAGCAGTTTTCGATCCCCGGCAGGTGACTCTAACTATGGCTACACCTTC
>14|TRBJ2-7|-|TRBV27|-
CASRGRGSSYEQYF
TGTGCCAGCCGGGGCAGGGGTAGCTCCTACGAGCAGTACTTC
>15|TRBJ2-5|-|TRBV5-4|-
CASSLDRGFQETQYF
TGTGCCAGCAGCTTGGACCGGGGGTTCCAAGAGACCCAGTACTTC
>16|TRBJ2-7|-|TRBV27|TRBD1
CASSLSAGTGLGEQYF
TGTGCCAGCAGTTTATCGGCTGGGACAGGGTTAGGCGAGCAGTACTTC
>16|TRBJ2-7|-|TRBV7-8|TRBD2
CASSRGLAGGNYEQYF
TGTGCCAGCAGCCGCGGACTAGCGGGAGGGAACTACGAGCAGTACTTC
>14|TRBJ2-7|-|TRBV4-1|TRBD1
CASSQRTGPWEQYF
TGCGCCAGCAGCCAACGGACAGGCCCATGGGAGCAGTACTTC
>13|TRBJ1-1|-|TRBV11-2|-
CASSLAVNTEAFF
TGTGCCAGCAGCTTAGCGGTAAACACTGAAGCTTTCTTT
>16|TRBJ2-7|-|TRBV29-1|TRBD2
CSVVLTLREASYEQYF
TGCAGCGTCGTCCTAACCCTGCGGGAGGCATCCTACGAGCAGTACTTC
>14|TRBJ1-2|-|TRBV4-3|TRBD1
CASNTGQGLYGYTF
TGCGCCAGCAACACGGGACAGGGCCTCTATGGCTACACCTTC
>14|TRBJ1-5|-|TRBV6-1|-
CASSEGRGNQPQHF
TGTGCCAGCAGTGAAGGCCGGGGCAATCAGCCCCAGCATTTT
>16|TRBJ1-5|-|TRBV21-1|-
CASSKDQGDSNQPQHF
TGTGCCAGCAGCAAAGACCAGGGCGATAGCAATCAGCCCCAGCATTTT
>15|TRBJ2-3|-|TRBV7-6|-
CASSLEGGRTDTQYF
TGTGCCAGCAGCTTAGAGGGGGGCCGCACAGATACGCAGTATTTT
>14|TRBJ1-5|-|TRBV27|-
CASSLIGGNQPQHF
TGTGCCAGCAGTTTAATTGGAGGCAATCAGCCCCAGCATTTT
>14|TRBJ1-5|-|TRBV9|-
CASSPSGARQPQHF
TGTGCCAGCAGCCCCTCCGGGGCAAGGCAGCCCCAGCATTTT
>13|TRBJ2-5|once|TRBV27|-
CASSKGGEETQYF
TGTGCCAGCAGTAAAGGGGGAGAAGAGACCCAGTACTTC
>15|TRBJ2-4|-|TRBV7-2|-
CASSLGVGAKNIQYF
TGTGCCAGCAGCTTAGGCGTAGGGGCCAAAAACATTCAGTACTTC
>18|TRBJ2-2|-|TRBV9|TRBD2
CASSVARGRGLGSGELFF
TGTGCCAGCAGCGTAGCCAGGGGTAGGGGACTAGGATCCGGGGAGCTGTTTTTT
>13|TRBJ2-7|-|TRBV4-1|-
CASSQTVSYEQYF
TGCGCCAGCAGCCAAACAGTCTCCTACGAGCAGTACTTC